The 26 T cell receptor beta chains below were found in one sample sequenced in a study of post-analysis software for immune sequencing data. Findings and caveats of the study: Compared with controls, patients had more of about five TRBV segments, including TRBV5-6, TRBV5-1 and TRBV20-1.

Built from TCR beta cDNA, the libraries had unique molecular identifiers in them. In TCRdb, the PCR reads were re-called with MiXCR into one record per CDR3 protein. Among roughly 430,000 distinct CDR3 sequences listed, 30% to 40% were seen once. These receptors have no identified antigens. Sequencing was done on a sample of blood. All receptors derive from a girl aged 2 to 10 with multiple sclerosis.

This chain joins TRBV5-1 and TRBJ1-2; 8 nucleotides line up with TRBD1. Germline loops: CDR1 SGHRS, CDR2 YFSETQ. Trimming removed 1 base from V and 4 bases from J; junction bases left unmatched: 6. The CDR3 spans 15 residues. The CDR3 region is CASSLPQGAGYGYTF. DNA for the CDR3: TGCGCCAGCAGCTTGCCCCAGGGGGCGGGCTATGGCTACACCTTC.

The rearrangement uses TRBV7-2 and TRBJ2-1; the D is unclear. Germline assignment: CDR1 SGHTA and CDR2 FQGNSA. The CDR3 spans 14 residues. Trimming took 5 bases from V and 9 from J, leaving 17 bases between them. The CDR3 is CASSAGSPRGEQFF. The CDR3 DNA is TGTGCCAGCAGCGCCGGGTCCCCTCGAGGTGAGCAGTTCTTC. The full variable domain, completed using reference TRBV7-2 and TRBJ2-1, is GAGVSQSPSNKVTEKGKDVELRCDPISGHTALYWYRQSLGQGLEFLIYFQGNSAPDKSGLPSDRFSAERTGGSVSTLTIQRTQQEDSAVYLCASSAGSPRGEQFFGPGTRLTVL.

The gene calls are TRBV13 and TRBJ1-2, with D unresolved. Per germline, CDR1 PRHDT and CDR2 FYEKMQ (reference sequence). The CDR3 spans 13 residues. Trimming shortened V by 1 base and J by 0 bases, and 3 bases separated the two germline ends. CDR3: CASSLETNYGYTF. The CDR3 DNA follows: TGTGCCAGCAGCTTAGAAACTAACTATGGCTACACCTTC. Together with reference TRBV13 and TRBJ1-2, the CDR3 gives the full variable domain: AAGVIQSPRHLIKEKRETATLKCYPIPRHDTVYWYQQGPGQDPQFLISFYEKMQSDKGSIPDRFSAQQFSDYHSELNMSSLELGDSALYFCASSLETNYGYTFGSGTRLTVV.

The chain combines TRBV9 with TRBJ2-7; 10 bases agree with TRBD1. CDR1 SGDLS and CDR2 YYNGEE come from the germline V gene. The CDR3 extends over 17 amino acids. V was pared by 0 bases and J by 2 bases, with 8 bases of the junction left unmatched. The CDR3 DNA is TGTGCCAGCAGCGTAGCAGGGGGGGACAGGGGTGCCTACGAGCAGTACTTC. Its translation: CASSVAGGDRGAYEQYF.

This sequence joins TRBV12-5 and TRBJ2-2; 9 bases map to TRBD2. CDR1 is LGHNT, CDR2 FRNRAP, per germline. CDR3 size: 17 residues. The trim removed 4 bases at V and 2 bases at J, leaving 8 bases unmatched. The CDR3 protein is CASGYLVTSGNTGELFF. DNA of the CDR3: TGTGCTAGTGGTTATTTGGTGACTAGCGGAAACACCGGGGAGCTGTTTTTT.

The chain employs TRBV29-1 and TRBJ2-4; the D is unclear. Judging by the DNA end, TRBJ2-5 fits better; the J call may be wrong. This CDR3 has 12 residues. Germline V gene sequence: CDR1 SQVTM, CDR2 ANQGSEA. CDR3: CSVGAAQETQYF. CDR3 coding DNA: TGCAGCGTTGGAGCCGCTCAAGAGACCCAGTACTTC.

The gene calls are TRBV24-1 and TRBJ2-3, with D possibly matching TRBD2 (6 bases). V was shortened by 9 bases and J by 4 bases, with 25 bases between the two germline ends. The CDR3 totals 17 residues. Germline V gene lookup returns CDR1 KGHDR and CDR2 SFDVKD. In DNA form, the CDR3 reads TGTGCCACCGGAGGGGAAGCACCTACATCCCAGGCAGATACGCAGTATTTT. Encoded protein: CATGGEAPTSQADTQYF.

This chain links TRBV19 with TRBJ2-7; D is tentatively TRBD1 or TRBD2 (5 bases each). The CDR3 totals 13 residues. The germline CDR1 and CDR2 sequences are LNHDA and SQIVND (reference sequence). Between the trimmed V and J ends, which lost 10 bases and 4 bases, there was a span of 17 bases. CDR3 protein: CATSLRDGYEQYF. The CDR3 DNA is TGTGCCACCTCGCTGAGGGACGGTTACGAGCAGTACTTC.

This clonotype was seen repeatedly, ten times or more. The rearrangement joins TRBV29-1 to TRBJ2-7; no firm D call. The germline gives CDR1 SQVTM, CDR2 ANQGSEA. With 6 bases removed from V and 2 bases from J, the gap between germline ends came to 14 bases. This CDR3 region has 13 residues. CDR3 residues: CSVPSDITYEQYF. The CDR3 nucleotides are TGCAGCGTACCCTCTGACATTACCTACGAGCAGTACTTC.

The chain couples TRBV28 to TRBJ2-7; 10 nucleotides align to TRBD1. Germline V lookup: CDR1 MDHEN, CDR2 SYDVKM. The CDR3 extends over 20 amino acids. After removal of 1 base from V and 0 bases from J, the junction contained 15 bases not matched to a gene. This CDR3 reads CASSLLWGQGLVKASYEQYF. CDR3 nucleotide sequence: TGTGCCAGCAGTTTATTGTGGGGACAGGGGCTGGTTAAGGCCTCCTACGAGCAGTACTTC.

This chain's CDR3 is CASSYGLARRGEQYF. For the CDR3, the DNA is TGTGCCAGCAGCTATGGACTAGCCCGCCGTGGGGAGCAGTACTTC. V usage is TRBV6-6 and J usage is TRBJ2-7; 8 bases align to TRBD2. This CDR3 has 15 residues. The ends lost 6 bases at V and 7 bases at J; junction bases unmatched: 14. Per the germline V gene, CDR1 is MNHNY and CDR2 is SVGAGI (reference sequence).

The table lists this clonotype with a few counts. This chain connects TRBV6-5 to TRBJ2-1; 8 bases map to TRBD2. Germline V gene data show CDR1 as MNHEY and CDR2 as SVGAGI. V lost 9 bases and J lost 6; bases outside the gene matches: 13. The length of the CDR3 is 15 residues. DNA for the CDR3: TGTGCCAGTCGGCGGGCGGGAGGCTTTGGCAATGAGCAGTTCTTC. Translating it yields CASRRAGGFGNEQFF.

V gene TRBV9 combines with J gene TRBJ2-4, with D tentatively TRBD1 or TRBD2 (5 bases each). The DNA end is more similar to TRBJ2-7, so the J call may be wrong. This CDR3 has 15 amino acids. In germline, CDR1 is SGDLS, CDR2 YYNGEE. The DNA for the CDR3 is TGTGCCAGCAGCGTAGACGGCCAGGGAGCCTACGAGCAGTACTTC. Amino acid sequence: CASSVDGQGAYEQYF.

The V and J genes are TRBV7-2 and TRBJ2-7, with D tentatively TRBD1 or TRBD2 (6 bases each). The V gene lost 5 bases and the J gene lost 3 bases, with 14 bases spanning the gap. Germline V gene lookup returns CDR1 SGHTA and CDR2 FQGNSA. CDR3 length equals 14 residues. CDR3 sequence: CASSATGALYEQYF. CDR3 coding DNA: TGTGCCAGCAGCGCTACGGGGGCCCTCTACGAGCAGTACTTC.

The chain combines TRBV4-3 with TRBJ2-1; TRBD2 is a possible D gene (5 bases). The CDR3 consists of 15 residues. The V and J ends lost 3 bases and 5 bases respectively, with 14 bases between them. Germline CDR1 LGHNA, CDR2 YSLEER. The chain's CDR3 is CASSQASSQHNEQFF. Written as DNA, the CDR3 is TGCGCCAGCAGCCAGGCTTCTAGCCAACACAATGAGCAGTTCTTC.

The CDR3 coding sequence is TGTGCCAGGGGGCAGCGTATCCAAGAGACCCAGTACTTC. Translating gives CARGQRIQETQYF. The rearrangement uses TRBV27 and TRBJ2-5; tentatively, D is TRBD1 (5 bases). The CDR3 length is 13 residues. The germline V gene encodes CDR1 MNHEY and CDR2 SMNVEV (reference sequence). The ends were cut back, 9 bases at V and 1 base at J, with 12 bases in the middle.

This clonotype was detected a few times. Compared with germline, one end of the junction differs, possibly owing to a read error. The chain uses TRBV7-7 and TRBJ2-7; D is uncertain. CDR1 and CDR2 from the germline V gene are SSHAT and FNYEAQ (reference sequence). CDR3 length: 13 residues. The CDR3 nucleotides are TGTGCTAGCAGCTTAGTGGCCTGGGACGAGCAGTACTTC. Protein: CASSLVAWDEQYF.

This clonotype was found a few times. CDR3 coding DNA: TGCAGCGTTATTGTGGCGGGGGGGAGGACTGAAGCTTTCTTT. As protein: CSVIVAGGRTEAFF. The V and J genes are TRBV29-1 and TRBJ1-1, with D possibly TRBD1 on 5 matching bases. Trimming removed 5 bases at V and 5 bases at J, with 18 bases between. Germline assignment: CDR1 SQVTM and CDR2 ANQGSEA. The CDR3 has 14 residues. Filled out from reference TRBV29-1 and TRBJ1-1, the complete variable domain reads SAVISQKPSRDICQRGTSLTIQCQVDSQVTMMFWYRQQPGQSLTLIATANQGSEATYESGFVIDKFPISRPNLTFSTLTVSNMSPEDSSIYLCSVIVAGGRTEAFFGQGTRLTVV.

This chain connects TRBV4-1 to TRBJ2-1, with 12 bases matching TRBD2. Germline CDR1 and CDR2: MGHRA and YSYEKL. CDR3 size: 16 residues. After removal of 3 bases from V and 4 bases from J, the junction contained 4 bases not matched to a gene. CDR3 sequence: CASSHPTSGGYNEQFF. The CDR3 DNA reads as TGCGCCAGCAGCCATCCGACTAGCGGGGGATACAATGAGCAGTTCTTC.

This clonotype was seen a few times. The chain carries TRBV28 and TRBJ2-7; D ambiguous. The CDR3 sequence is 14 residues long. Germline-derived CDR1 and CDR2 are MDHEN and SYDVKM. V lost 5 bases and J 2 bases, leaving 13 bases between the germline ends. CDR3 amino acids: CASSPIGPTYEQYF. CDR3 DNA: TGTGCCAGCAGTCCTATCGGGCCAACCTACGAGCAGTACTTC.

This clonotype was recorded a few times. Here the CDR3 DNA reads TGTGCCAGCAGTTTCGGCATCGCCGCTTCCTACGAGCAGTACTTC. Amino acids: CASSFGIAASYEQYF. V is TRBV12-3 or TRBV12-4 and J is TRBJ2-7; D ambiguous. The V end was cut by 3 bases, the J end by 1 base, with 13 bases between. The CDR3 covers 15 residues.

V usage is TRBV7-3 and J usage is TRBJ1-1, with D uncertain. Germline V gene data show CDR1 as SGHTA and CDR2 as FQGTGA. CDR3 length: 13 residues. The V and J ends lost 4 bases and 5 bases respectively, with 11 bases between them. The chain's CDR3 is CASSYWVGTEAFF. CDR3 nucleotide sequence: TGTGCCAGCAGCTACTGGGTTGGGACTGAAGCTTTCTTT.

The rearrangement links TRBV7-6 to TRBJ2-7, with D perhaps being TRBD1 or TRBD2 (6 bases each). V was pared by 6 bases and J by 7 bases, with 16 bases between. This CDR3 has 13 residues. Germline CDR1 and CDR2: SGHVS and FNYEAQ. CDR3 in amino acids: CASREGGRWEQYF. CDR3 coding DNA: TGTGCCAGCAGAGAGGGGGGTCGCTGGGAGCAGTACTTC. The full variable domain, with the rest looked up from reference TRBV7-6 and TRBJ2-7, is GAGVSQSPRYKVTKRGQDVALRCDPISGHVSLYWYRQALGQGPEFLTYFNYEAQQDKSGLPNDRFSAERPEGSISTLTIQRTEQRDSAMYRCASREGGRWEQYFGPGTRLTVT.

The chain has TRBV5-1 and TRBJ1-1; 7 bases match TRBD1. The length of the CDR3 is 16 residues. V shed 4 bases and J 0 bases; nucleotides not matched to a gene: 9. CDR1 is SGHRS and CDR2 is YFSETQ in the germline V gene. The CDR3 nucleotides read TGCGCCAGCAGCATCTCGGACAGGCCTATGAACACTGAAGCTTTCTTT. This encodes CASSISDRPMNTEAFF.

The V and J genes are TRBV20-1 and TRBJ2-5; D is possibly TRBD1 (6 bases). CDR1 is DFQATT, CDR2 SNEGSKA, per germline (reference sequence). The CDR3 spans 13 residues. V dropped 6 bases and J dropped 5 bases, with 16 bases sitting between them. The CDR3 DNA reads as TGCAGTGCGCCATACAGGGATAAGGAGACCCAGTACTTC. This encodes CSAPYRDKETQYF.

This clonotype was recorded a few times. The CDR3 protein is CSVGRTGEAFF. The CDR3 nucleotides read TGCAGCGTTGGGCGGACGGGTGAAGCTTTCTTT. The chain employs TRBV29-1 and TRBJ1-1, with no clear D. Trimming cost V 4 bases and J 7 bases, with 10 bases left between them. Germline V gene lookup returns CDR1 SQVTM and CDR2 ANQGSEA. This CDR3 region has 11 residues.